The entry below describes one TCR beta chain. Which antigen it targets is not known. The input lacks base qualities; no much larger clone sits a single base away. V loses 2 bases at its end and J loses 4 bases; junction bases beyond the gene matches: 8. The CDR3, from cysteine to phenylalanine, totals 15 residues. Only the CDR3 DNA is retained, 45 bases long and in frame from the first base. The germline V gene sets CDR1 to MDHEN and CDR2 to SYDVKM. The entry originates in a study of cytomegalovirus exposure and HLA in healthy donors (dated by TCRdb to about 2017). About the study as a whole: An earlier analysis of fewer than 750 of the donors reported about 260 Gb of sequence data and some 110 million unique TCR beta sequences obtained from 150 million to 200 million T cells. Roughly 300 gigabases of sequencing data and about 92 million unique TCR sequences made up an early release that covered fewer than 650 HLA-typed donors. Of the 300 to 500 genotyped donors, 75% to 85% were placed in the genetic ancestry cluster associated with self-reported Caucasian donors. The study was designed to test whether signatures of past pathogen exposure could be identified by cataloging public T cell receptors. The T cell repertoires of 670 or so subjects were profiled by immunosequencing and related to cytomegalovirus serostatus. A separate validation cohort of roughly 130 different subjects was used in addition to the roughly 720-subject first cohort. To predict cytomegalovirus infection status, the study combined high-throughput TCR immunosequencing, statistical association of individual TCRs with disease status, and machine learning. A later analysis re-examined previously published TCR beta repertoires from over 500 donors and added high-resolution HLA genotyping to investigate patterns of TCR occurrence. Rather than drawing on any new phenotypic data, the later analysis identified candidate immune exposures from TCR beta sequences and the way those sequences occurred across donors. An earlier analysis of 500 to 650 of the donors applied high-throughput TCR beta sequencing to assess whether each TCR beta V gene segment acted as functional or pseudogenic. Donor age, sex, ethnicity and CMV serostatus were collected together with the repertoire data. Genome-wide SNP genotypes for about 55% of the roughly 670 donors were used in a later genetic analysis, which treated that subset as a discovery cohort. Every repertoire in the discovery cohort had been generated on one and the same sequencing platform. HLA typing included class I and class II loci at four-digit resolution. Typing coverage differed by locus: A, B, C, DRB1 and DQB1 were typed in roughly 620-630 donors, DQA1 in roughly 510, DPA1 in 606, and DPB1 in roughly 470. Roughly 5 DR-DQ haplotypes were handled as single units for association and clustering, since linkage in the cohort was strong. Across roughly 420 genotyped donors of the cohort, an average of approximately 240,000 unique TCR beta nucleotide sequences per donor were sequenced, and roughly 20% of those sequences were non-productive. The full study reports these points: A later analysis found that TCR association rates varied across HLA loci, with DRB1 alleles showing the most associated TCRs and HLA-C alleles the fewest. A later analysis found that most CMV-associated TCR beta chains appeared HLA-restricted, with HLA associations seemingly driven largely by CMV exposure. Because the 87-base-pair reads could not distinguish some IMGT-functional V segments, including TRBV6-2 and TRBV6-3, those segments were excluded. An earlier analysis of approximately 600 of the donors showed that most TCR beta V segments appeared in productive rearrangements either about 87% or about 30% of the time, which broadly matched IMGT annotations. A cluster of highly shared sequence variants was judged likely to be a technical artifact of the sequencing pipeline. Because counts were too low, roughly 18 rarely observed V segments, including chromosome 9 orphons, were left out of the earlier analysis of 500 to 750 of the donors. In vitro tests confirmed that a few of the cytomegalovirus-associated TCR beta chains recognize cytomegalovirus antigens. In a later analysis, HLA-associated TCR beta chains were found to be more clonally expanded and to have lower generation probabilities than equally common non-associated chains. According to the authors, the approach could potentially be generalized to other disease states and immunological phenotypes. Correlated functional status among segregating V segments might reflect linkage disequilibrium, but an unknown experimental factor could not be ruled out. Compared with the approximately 710-donor mean, donors in an Asian-associated ancestry cluster had fewer N-insertions in productive TCRs, according to a later genetic analysis. In a later genetic analysis, a missense DCLRE1C variant was associated with V-gene and J-gene trimming of TCR beta chains, and the association was replicated in an independent cohort. The study gave a list of about 170 TCR beta chains associated with cytomegalovirus. A further reported finding was that TCR beta sequences accurately predicted the HLA-A and HLA-B alleles for most subjects in the first cohort. Because HLA typing was missing for some donors at each locus, association tests included only the typed subset. When HLA alleles, especially DR and DQ, strongly co-occurred, attributing TCR associations to individual alleles was difficult. CMV serostatus was the only immune exposure information available for the cohort. Sequencing depth was assumed to be roughly uniform across donors in the presence/absence analyses, though that assumption may not hold. Specific HLA alleles were associated with 15,000 to 20,000 TCR beta sequences at a false discovery rate of 0.05 in a later analysis. According to a later analysis, parvovirus B19, influenza, CMV and Epstein-Barr virus appeared linked to several top co-occurrence clusters. Most TCR sequences were observed very rarely across donors, whereas some public TCRs were present in many individuals. Only TCR beta chains were sequenced in this cohort, and the absence of alpha or paired-chain data limited detectable features. The classifier was reported to diagnose cytomegalovirus status with high specificity and sensitivity in both the original and validation cohorts.

The cohort consisted of hundreds of healthy bone marrow donors. All cohort members were sampled while nominally healthy, although unrecorded immune exposures were likely present. The donor was CMV seronegative and belonged to the group of over 300 seronegative cohort members. Every donor gave a peripheral blood sample, and the peripheral blood mononuclear cells from that sample were used for TCR beta sequencing. Genomic DNA was extracted from the blood cell samples with the Qiagen DNeasy Blood Extraction Kit. Library method: the immunoSEQ multiplex PCR assay. A mixture of 60 forward primers for TCR Vbeta segments and 13 reverse primers for TCR Jbeta segments was used in the multiplex PCR. The CDR3 region of rearranged TCR beta genes was amplified from genomic DNA by a multiplex PCR assay. The Illumina HiSeq System was used to sequence the amplified TCR beta libraries as 87-base-pair reads. Per the source publication's procedure: Across the 600 to 700 repertoires, a later analysis counted around 80 million unique TCR beta chains, roughly 11 million of which were shared by at least two donors. Raw reads were error-corrected and collapsed into unique sequences by a nearest-neighbor algorithm in which closely related sequences were merged to remove PCR and sequencing errors. V, D and J gene segments were assigned by aligning CDR3 sequences to IMGT reference sequences. For a sequence to be retained, a match of at least six nucleotides to both a V gene segment and a J gene segment was required. A rearrangement was called productive if the CDR3 had no stop codons and remained in frame with V and J, and every other rearrangement was called non-productive. CDR3 was defined according to IMGT convention as the region running from the second conserved V-encoded cysteine to the conserved J-encoded phenylalanine. Sequences without an unambiguous match to a single V gene segment were excluded from the earlier analysis of several hundred of the donors. In an earlier analysis of roughly 600 of the donors, a V segment was called functional when productive rearrangements were above 56.7%, and segregating when the standard deviation between donors exceeded 5%. A statistical classification framework was built for diagnosing cytomegalovirus status from the catalog of TCR beta chain sequences. A later analysis assigned V and J genes by comparing TCR nucleotide sequences with IMGT/GENE-DB human TR gene sequences. The TCRdist pipeline was used in a later analysis to assign CDR3 sequences and most-parsimonious VDJ recombination scenarios. In a later analysis, each TCR beta chain was defined by its CDR3 amino acid sequence together with its V-gene family, and reads lacking a unique V-gene family were excluded. As a way to deal with suspected cross-contamination and a sequencing artifact, a later analysis dropped hundreds of nucleotide sequences that were highly shared and had low generation probability. In a later analysis, a clonal expansion index for each public chain was calculated from normalized within-repertoire ranks of inferred template counts. A later analysis computed generation probabilities with a VDJ recombination model fitted to out-of-frame rearrangements, and checked the results against IGoR. Hypergeometric tests were used in a later analysis to score TCR-TCR, TCR-HLA and TCR-CMV co-occurrence, with a repertoire-size bias correction applied to the TCR pairs. To estimate false discovery rates, a later analysis permuted the HLA or CMV assignments 20 times. In a later analysis, co-occurring TCRs were grouped using DBSCAN, and TCRdist sequence similarity was added for clustering within HLA-allele-positive subsets. Co-occurrence clustering excluded repertoires with fewer than 30,000 or more than 120,000 public chains, plus five with anomalous nucleotide sharing. The table was pulled from immuneACCESS by TCRdb, which kept in-frame rearrangements only. Such tables lose some clones; where checked, under half of the loss comes from unresolved V genes, and the rest has no known cause. V and J calls plus clone size are reproduced from that table; the DNA served to infer D and trimming. In this sample the table shows 150,000 to 200,000 clones, around 85% of which occur a single time. The biggest ten clones account for 1% of the sample.

Source material: PBMCs. The rearrangement joined TRBV28 to TRBJ2-7; 7 bases in the middle match TRBD2. The receptor comes from a boy aged 2 to 10 in good health and CMV-seronegative. The CDR3 sequence is CASSLTASGMYEQYF. The sequence in DNA is TGTGCCAGCAGTTTAACGGCTAGCGGAATGTACGAGCAGTACTTC.